These 8 T cell receptor beta chains came from one sample sequenced in a study of identical twins. TCRdb processed the 5' RACE reads anew with MiXCR; each CDR3 protein has one entry. The sample comprises under 900,000 distinct CDR3 sequences, 15% to 20% of which are singletons, and about 12% rests with the top ten. This sample was also put to use in a study of T cells expressing NK-cell markers.

Material for sequencing was PBMCs. The origin of the receptors is a woman under 30 in good health.

The rearrangement uses TRBV3-1 and TRBJ2-3; the D is unclear. Per germline, CDR1 LGHDT and CDR2 YNNKEL (reference sequence). This CDR3 is 16 amino acids long. V was cut by 1 base and J by 1 base, with 12 bases left in between. Here the CDR3 reads CASSQVLRLGTDTQYF. The CDR3 DNA reads TGTGCCAGCAGCCAAGTTTTGCGCCTGGGCACAGATACGCAGTATTTT.

This clonotype was seen a few times. The CDR3 sequence is CASSRGIGEQFF. CDR3 in DNA: TGTGCCAGCAGTAGGGGGATTGGTGAGCAGTTCTTC. The gene calls are TRBV27 and TRBJ2-1; D is perhaps TRBD1 (6 bases). The CDR3 has 12 residues. CDR1 MNHEY and CDR2 SMNVEV come from the germline V gene (reference sequence). Trimming pared 5 bases from V and 9 bases from J, leaving 11 bases between.

The chain employs TRBV12-3 or TRBV12-4 and TRBJ2-2; 7 bases match TRBD1. After removal of 8 bases from V and 5 bases from J, the junction contained 8 bases not matched to a gene. This CDR3 spans 14 amino acids. As DNA, the CDR3 is TGTGCCAGCGTCAACCCAGGGGGTACCGGGGAGCTGTTTTTT. As protein: CASVNPGGTGELFF.

This clonotype was observed a handful of times. The rearrangement joins TRBV2 to TRBJ1-2; 7 nucleotides align to TRBD1. V trimming: 7 bases; J trimming: 1 base; junction bases outside the gene matches: 6. This CDR3 comprises 14 residues. Germline V lookup: CDR1 SNHLY, CDR2 FYNNEI. The CDR3 DNA follows: TGTGCCAGCATTGGGACAGCCGATAACTATGGCTACACCTTC. Residues: CASIGTADNYGYTF.

This clonotype has just a few counts. The rearrangement uses TRBV4-2 and TRBJ1-2; a possible D gene is TRBD1 (6 bases). The CDR3 has 15 residues. Germline V gene sequence: CDR1 LGHNA, CDR2 YNFKEQ. V was cut by 0 bases and J by 8 bases, with 16 bases left in between. CDR3 in amino acids: CASSQDQPGARGYTF. In DNA form, the CDR3 reads TGTGCCAGCAGCCAAGATCAACCGGGGGCGAGGGGCTACACCTTC.

The V call is TRBV5-1, the J call TRBJ2-5; TRBD2 matches 12 bases. This CDR3 spans 17 amino acids. Trimming removed 0 bases from V and 3 bases from J; junction bases left unmatched: 6. Germline values: CDR1 SGHRS, CDR2 YFSETQ. In DNA form, the CDR3 reads TGCGCCAGCAGCTTGGGACTAGCGGGGGCCCCTGAAGAGACCCAGTACTTC. This gives the protein CASSLGLAGAPEETQYF. Full variable domain (missing parts from reference TRBV5-1 and TRBJ2-5): KAGVTQTPRYLIKTRGQQVTLSCSPISGHRSVSWYQQTPGQGLQFLFEYFSETQRNKGNFPGRFSGRQFSNSRSEMNVSTLELGDSALYLCASSLGLAGAPEETQYFGPGTRLLVL.

The chain is built from TRBV15 and TRBJ2-1, with 8 bases fitting TRBD2. Germline loops: CDR1 LNHNV, CDR2 YYDKDF (reference sequence). V shed 8 bases, J shed 6 bases, and the junction held 9 bases outside the gene matches. The CDR3 loop spans 14 amino acids. This chain's CDR3 is CATLGTRGGNEQFF. The DNA for the CDR3 is TGTGCCACCCTCGGGACTAGAGGGGGCAATGAGCAGTTCTTC.

J is TRBJ2-1 and V is TRBV6-5; 10 nucleotides agree with TRBD2. The CDR3 consists of 14 residues. V lost 2 bases, J lost 7 bases, and 2 bases stayed unmatched. CDR1 and CDR2 (germline): MNHEY, SVGAGI. CDR3 in DNA: TGTGCCAGCAGTTACAGCGGGGGGGTTAATGAGCAGTTCTTC. This sequence encodes CASSYSGGVNEQFF.